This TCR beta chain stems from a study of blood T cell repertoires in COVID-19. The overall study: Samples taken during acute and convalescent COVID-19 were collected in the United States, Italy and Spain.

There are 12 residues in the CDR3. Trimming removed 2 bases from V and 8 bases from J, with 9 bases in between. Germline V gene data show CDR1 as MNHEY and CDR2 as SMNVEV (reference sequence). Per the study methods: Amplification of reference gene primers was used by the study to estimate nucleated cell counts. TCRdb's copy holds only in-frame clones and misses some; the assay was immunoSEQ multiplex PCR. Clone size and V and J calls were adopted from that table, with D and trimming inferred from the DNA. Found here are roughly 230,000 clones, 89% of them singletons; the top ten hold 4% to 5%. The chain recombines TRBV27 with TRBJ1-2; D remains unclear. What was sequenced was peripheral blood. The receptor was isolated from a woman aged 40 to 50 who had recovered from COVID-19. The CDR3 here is CASSLAGIGYTF. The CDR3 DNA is TGTGCCAGCAGTTTAGCGGGGATCGGCTACACCTTC.